This entry lists 32 T cell receptor beta chains sequenced from one sample in a study of blood T cell repertoires in COVID-19. Clones were read by immunoSEQ multiplex PCR, and TCRdb kept only the in-frame ones, dropping some. The sample shows roughly 62,000 clones, over 80% of them seen only once. The sample was peripheral blood. The receptors derive from a man aged 30 to 45 with COVID-19, enrolled during active disease.

This clone appeared a single time. This sequence joins TRBV11-2 and TRBJ2-2, with a weak D call TRBD2 (6 bases). The germline CDR1 and CDR2 sequences are SGHAT and FQNNGV. Trimming took 4 bases from V and 0 from J, leaving 9 bases between them. The CDR3 loop spans 15 amino acids. The CDR3 DNA is TGTGCCAGCAGCTGGACTACTTCGAACACCGGGGAGCTGTTTTTT. This encodes CASSWTTSNTGELFF.

This chain connects TRBV27 to TRBJ2-7, with a tentative D call TRBD1 (6 bases). With 3 bases removed from V and 4 bases from J, the gap between germline ends came to 13 bases. The CDR3 is made up of 14 amino acids. The V gene's germline CDR1 is MNHEY and CDR2 SMNVEV (reference sequence). The CDR3 bases are TGTGCCAGCAGTTTTGGGCAGGGGTCGTACGAGCAGTACTTC. Its protein is CASSFGQGSYEQYF.

J is TRBJ2-3 and V is TRBV25-1, with TRBD1 matching over 9 bases. This CDR3 has 16 amino acids. V shed 6 bases, J shed 4 bases, and the junction held 11 bases outside the gene matches. Germline V gene lookup returns CDR1 MGHDK and CDR2 SYGVNS. Written as DNA, the CDR3 is TGTGCCAGCAGGTATCACAGGGGGCCCGGTGCAGATACGCAGTATTTT. Protein: CASRYHRGPGADTQYF.

The chain is built from TRBV28 and TRBJ1-5; 8 nucleotides agree with TRBD1. CDR1 and CDR2 (germline): MDHEN, SYDVKM. Losses at the gene ends were 6 bases for V and 0 bases for J; bases not matched to a gene: 10. The CDR3 is 17 residues long. In DNA, the CDR3 is TGTGCCAGCAGACGAGACAGGGGTACTCCTAGCAATCAGCCCCAGCATTTT. This sequence encodes CASRRDRGTPSNQPQHF.

The J gene is TRBJ1-1, the V gene TRBV6-2 or TRBV6-3; tentative D call: TRBD1 (5 bases). The CDR3 covers 16 residues. Trimming left V 6 bases short and J 0 bases short, with 17 bases between. Per germline, CDR1 MNHEY and CDR2 SVGEGT. The CDR3 sequence is CASSLGAGFMNTEAFF. CDR3 nucleotides: TGTGCCAGCAGCCTTGGGGCAGGGTTTATGAACACTGAAGCTTTCTTT.

The CDR3, as DNA: TGTGCCAGCAGCTTAGGCACAGCCCCATGGGAGACCCAGTACTTC. Translated, it gives CASSLGTAPWETQYF. The chain has TRBV7-2 and TRBJ2-5; D uncertain. Trimming took off 1 base at V and 5 bases at J, with 14 bases between the two ends. Germline V CDR1 and CDR2: SGHTA, FQGNSA. CDR3 length: 15 residues.

This chain joins TRBV19 and TRBJ1-1; 7 bases agree with TRBD1. V gave up 5 bases and J gave up 7 bases; unmatched junction bases: 7. The CDR3 covers 13 residues. CDR1 is LNHDA and CDR2 is SQIVND in the germline V gene (reference sequence). As DNA, the CDR3 is TGTGCCAGTAGTCCAGGGGACAGATATGAAGCTTTCTTT. It yields the protein CASSPGDRYEAFF.

The chain carries TRBV21-1 and TRBJ1-5. TRBV21-1 is annotated as a pseudogene. This CDR3 is built from 17 residues. This CDR3 is CASSKDGGGAGNQPQHF. CDR3 coding DNA: TGTGCCAGCAGCAAAGATGGGGGGGGCGCTGGCAATCAGCCCCAGCATTTT.

This clone has just a few counts. The genes are TRBV4-3 and TRBJ2-4; D is ambiguous. Germline loops: CDR1 LGHNA, CDR2 YSLEER. CDR3 length equals 17 residues. The V gene lost 2 bases and the J gene lost 0 bases, with 14 bases spanning the gap. CDR3 sequence: CASSQTPGGLAKNIQYF. The CDR3 coding sequence is TGCGCCAGCAGCCAAACCCCCGGTGGTTTAGCCAAAAACATTCAGTACTTC.

The chain joins TRBV11-2 to TRBJ2-1, with D possibly being TRBD2 (5 bases). The germline gives CDR1 SGHAT, CDR2 FQNNGV. The CDR3 runs to 15 residues. The V end lost 5 bases, the J end lost 6 bases, and 17 bases lay between the germline ends. CDR3 sequence: CASSLQRVGVNEQFF. DNA for the CDR3: TGTGCCAGCAGCCTACAGAGGGTCGGGGTCAATGAGCAGTTCTTC. The full variable domain, in which reference TRBV11-2 and TRBJ2-1 provide the parts outside the CDR3, is EAGVAQSPRYKIIEKRQSVAFWCNPISGHATLYWYQQILGQGPKLLIQFQNNGVVDDSQLPKDRFSAERLKGVDSTLKIQPAKLEDSAVYLCASSLQRVGVNEQFFGPGTRLTVL.

This clone was counted a few times. The rearrangement joins TRBV6-4 to TRBJ2-1; 11 bases fit TRBD2. CDR3 length: 15 amino acids. Germline assignment: CDR1 MRHNA and CDR2 SNTAGT. J lost 3 bases, V lost 4 bases, and 2 bases had no gene match. CDR3 sequence (DNA): TGTGCCAGCAGTGCCCTAGCGGGGGGCTACAATGAGCAGTTCTTC. This sequence encodes CASSALAGGYNEQFF.

V gene TRBV7-9 combines with J gene TRBJ2-3; D gene uncertain. Trimming stripped 4 bases from V and 2 bases from J, with 16 bases between. CDR1 is SEHNR, CDR2 FQNEAQ, per germline (reference sequence). This CDR3 region has 16 residues. CDR3 DNA sequence: TGTGCCAGCAGCTCCGACCTAGTATCATTCACAGATACGCAGTATTTT. Its translation: CASSSDLVSFTDTQYF.

The CDR3 bases are TGTGCCTGGAGTGCCCAATCCTACGAGCAGTACTTC. Residues: CAWSAQSYEQYF. The chain couples TRBV30 to TRBJ2-7; D unclear. Germline CDR1 and CDR2: GTSNPN and SVGIG (reference sequence). V gave up 1 base and J gave up 1 base, with 5 bases separating them. This CDR3 region has 12 residues.

V is TRBV7-8 and J is TRBJ1-2; weak D call: TRBD1 (5 bases). The V end lost 1 base, the J end lost 8 bases, and 17 bases lay between the germline ends. The germline gives CDR1 SGHVS, CDR2 FQNEAQ. The CDR3 covers 15 residues. CDR3 sequence (DNA): TGTGCCAGCAGCTTAGGACCTGACAGAGCCAAAGGCTACACCTTC. Amino acids: CASSLGPDRAKGYTF.

The rearrangement joins TRBV11-2 to TRBJ2-1; 9 bases align to TRBD2. The CDR3 is made up of 15 amino acids. CDR1 is SGHAT, CDR2 FQNNGV, per germline. The V segment lost 1 base and the J segment 8 bases; nucleotides outside the gene matches: 6. The CDR3 DNA follows: TGTGCCAGCAGCTTAGGCGGGAGGGGTAGCGATGAGCAGTTCTTC. It specifies CASSLGGRGSDEQFF.

The chain employs TRBV6-5 and TRBJ1-2; D call uncertain. The V end lost 7 bases, the J end lost 1 base, and 13 bases lay between the germline ends. Germline V gives CDR1 MNHEY, CDR2 SVGAGI. This CDR3 has 14 amino acids. CDR3 coding DNA: TGTGCCAGCATCCCGAACTCCTTTAACTATGGCTACACCTTC. This encodes CASIPNSFNYGYTF.

The gene calls are TRBV2 and TRBJ2-5; TRBD1 matches 9 bases. Germline CDR1 SNHLY, CDR2 FYNNEI. V lost 6 bases to trimming and J lost 4 bases; unmatched junction nucleotides: 6. The length of the CDR3 is 14 residues. The CDR3 loop reads CASRGQGTGETQYF. Here the CDR3 DNA reads TGTGCCAGCAGGGGACAGGGAACGGGAGAGACCCAGTACTTC.

This clone appeared a few times. The chain carries TRBV5-3 and TRBJ1-5, with D uncertain. TRBV5-3 has ORF status, its function being uncertain. V was pared by 4 bases and J by 0 bases, with 14 bases between. CDR3 size: 16 residues. In nucleotides, the CDR3 is TGTGCCAGAAGCCTGGAGTCCCCACTTAGCAATCAGCCCCAGCATTTT. Translated: CARSLESPLSNQPQHF.

The V call is TRBV5-6, the J call TRBJ1-6; 7 bases fit TRBD1. With 3 bases clipped from V and 7 bases from J, the junction kept 7 bases outside the gene matches. CDR1 is SGHDT and CDR2 is YYEEEE in the germline V gene. The CDR3 totals 15 residues. In nucleotides, the CDR3 is TGTGCCAGCAGCTCTCCACAGGGGTGGAATTCACCCCTCCACTTT. Translated: CASSSPQGWNSPLHF.

V usage is TRBV25-1 and J usage is TRBJ1-2; 7 bases are shared with TRBD1. With V trimmed by 1 base and J by 6 bases, 14 bases remained unmatched. The CDR3 consists of 17 residues. Germline V CDR1 and CDR2: MGHDK, SYGVNS. The CDR3 protein is CASSESRPGTVDDGYTF. CDR3 nucleotides: TGTGCCAGCAGTGAATCCCGTCCCGGGACAGTTGACGATGGCTACACCTTC.

Only one count was recorded for this clone. The V call is TRBV18, the J call TRBJ2-7; D not resolved. V lost 2 bases and J lost 2, with 7 bases in between. CDR1 and CDR2 from the germline V gene are KGHSH and LQKENI. This CDR3 is 13 amino acids long. CDR3 bases: TGTGCCAGCTCACCAGGCTCGACCTACGAGCAGTACTTC. Translated, it gives CASSPGSTYEQYF. The variable domain in full, completed from reference TRBV18 and TRBJ2-7, reads NAGVMQNPRHLVRRRGQEARLRCSPMKGHSHVYWYRQLPEEGLKFMVYLQKENIIDESGMPKERFSAEFPKEGPSILRIQQVVRGDSAAYFCASSPGSTYEQYFGPGTRLTVT.

The CDR3 DNA reads TGTGCCTGGGGGGGCAAAAACACCATATATTTT. This gives the protein CAWGGKNTIYF. This sequence joins TRBV30 and TRBJ1-3, with a tentative D call TRBD1 (6 bases). CDR1 and CDR2 (germline): GTSNPN, SVGIG (reference sequence). Trimming left V 5 bases short and J 6 bases short, with 8 bases between. The CDR3 spans 11 residues.

The chain has TRBV5-1 and TRBJ2-5; 7 nucleotides match TRBD2. CDR1 and CDR2 (germline): SGHRS, YFSETQ. V lost 9 bases and J lost 4; bases outside the gene matches: 15. The CDR3 is 15 amino acids. CDR3 DNA: TGCGCCACCAAGGCGGCCGGGGAGGGCGTAGAGACCCAGTACTTC. It yields the protein CATKAAGEGVETQYF.

The chain employs TRBV7-2 and TRBJ2-1; TRBD2 aligns across 9 bases. Germline V gene lookup returns CDR1 SGHTA and CDR2 FQGNSA. The trim removed 3 bases at V and 9 bases at J, leaving 9 bases unmatched. This CDR3 region has 15 residues. The CDR3 region is CASSLMAGGPAEQFF. CDR3 nucleotides: TGTGCCAGCAGCTTGATGGCGGGAGGGCCGGCTGAGCAGTTCTTC.

The chain joins TRBV5-6 to TRBJ2-7; TRBD1 is a possible D gene (5 bases). V lost 4 bases and J lost 6, with 14 bases in between. The CDR3 is 13 amino acids. CDR1 and CDR2 from the germline V gene are SGHDT and YYEEEE. CDR3: CASSLGQDPEQYF. CDR3 coding DNA: TGTGCCAGCAGCCTTGGACAAGATCCCGAGCAGTACTTC. Full variable domain (remainder filled in from reference TRBV5-6 and TRBJ2-7): DAGVTQSPTHLIKTRGQQVTLRCSPKSGHDTVSWYQQALGQGPQFIFQYYEEEERQRGNFPDRFSGHQFPNYSSELNVNALLLGDSALYLCASSLGQDPEQYFGPGTRLTVT.

The chain combines TRBV12-3 or TRBV12-4 with TRBJ2-7, with D maybe TRBD2 (6 bases). This CDR3 spans 13 amino acids. Between the trimmed V and J ends, which lost 3 bases and 4 bases, there was a span of 10 bases. The CDR3 protein is CASSFQGGYEQYF. CDR3 bases: TGTGCCAGCAGTTTTCAGGGAGGTTACGAGCAGTACTTC.

The table lists this clone with a count of one. The chain uses TRBV28 and TRBJ1-2; no reliable D call. V was trimmed by 4 bases and J by 3 bases, leaving 3 bases between them. The V gene's germline CDR1 is MDHEN and CDR2 SYDVKM. The CDR3 runs 11 residues. CDR3 DNA sequence: TGTGCCAGCAGTTCATACTATGGCTACACCTTC. It encodes CASSSYYGYTF.

This clone was picked up one time. The chain uses TRBV5-4 and TRBJ2-1; the D gene is possibly TRBD2 (6 bases). V lost 3 bases, J lost 0 bases, and 13 bases lay in between. The CDR3 length is 16 residues. Germline CDR1 is SGHNT and CDR2 is YYREEE (reference sequence). DNA of the CDR3: TGTGCCAGCAGCTCGGAAGCGGGTAGCTCCTACAATGAGCAGTTCTTC. It is translated as CASSSEAGSSYNEQFF.

The chain couples TRBV28 to TRBJ1-2; TRBD1 matches 8 bases. There are 21 residues in the CDR3. The ends lost 5 bases at V and 0 bases at J; junction bases unmatched: 23. Looked up from germline, CDR1 is MDHEN and CDR2 is SYDVKM. The CDR3 DNA sequence: TGTGCCAGCAGTGACATCGGGACAGGACGCTCTCATGACCACTCTAACTATGGCTACACCTTC. Amino acid sequence: CASSDIGTGRSHDHSNYGYTF.

The chain recombines TRBV28 with TRBJ2-5; D is unclear. The CDR3 runs 12 residues. V lost 3 bases, J lost 5 bases, and 7 bases lay in between. The germline CDR1 and CDR2 sequences are MDHEN and SYDVKM. The DNA for the CDR3 is TGTGCCAGCAGTTTGGCCCTTGAGACCCAGTACTTC. Translating it yields CASSLALETQYF. The whole variable domain, filled in from reference TRBV28 and TRBJ2-5, reads DVKVTQSSRYLVKRTGEKVFLECVQDMDHENMFWYRQDPGLGLRLIYFSYDVKMKEKGDIPEGYSVSREKKERFSLILESASTNQTSMYLCASSLALETQYFGPGTRLLVL.

V usage is TRBV29-1 and J usage is TRBJ1-4; no firm D call. This CDR3 region has 11 residues. V was pared by 7 bases and J by 7 bases, with 10 bases between. Germline lookup yields CDR1 SQVTM and CDR2 ANQGSEA. The CDR3 region is CSGLEGEKLFF. CDR3 nucleotides: TGCAGCGGGTTAGAGGGTGAAAAACTGTTTTTT. The full variable domain, with the rest looked up from reference TRBV29-1 and TRBJ1-4, is SAVISQKPSRDICQRGTSLTIQCQVDSQVTMMFWYRQQPGQSLTLIATANQGSEATYESGFVIDKFPISRPNLTFSTLTVSNMSPEDSSIYLCSGLEGEKLFFGSGTQLSVL.

The CDR3 DNA sequence: TGTGCCAGAGGCGGTCAGCCCCAGCATTTT. This translates into CARGGQPQHF. The V gene is TRBV6-4, the J gene TRBJ1-5; no clear D. V lost 9 bases to trimming and J lost 6 bases, with 6 bases between them. CDR1 is MRHNA and CDR2 is SNTAGT in the germline V gene. The CDR3 has 10 amino acids.